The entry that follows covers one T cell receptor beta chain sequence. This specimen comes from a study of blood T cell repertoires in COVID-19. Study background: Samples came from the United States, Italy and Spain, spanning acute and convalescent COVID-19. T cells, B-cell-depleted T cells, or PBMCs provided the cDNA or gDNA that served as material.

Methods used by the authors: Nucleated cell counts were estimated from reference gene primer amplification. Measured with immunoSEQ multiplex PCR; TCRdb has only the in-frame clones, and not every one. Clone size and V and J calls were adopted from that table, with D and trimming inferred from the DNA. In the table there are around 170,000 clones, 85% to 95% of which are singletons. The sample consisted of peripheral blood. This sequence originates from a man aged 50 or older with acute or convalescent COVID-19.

The DNA of the CDR3 is TGTGCCAGCATGAGGGGGAGCCGGACTTTCTACACCTTC. Protein product: CASMRGSRTFYTF. The rearrangement links TRBV13 to TRBJ1-2; possible D gene TRBD1, 6 bases. With 7 bases removed from V and 10 bases from J, the gap between germline ends came to 19 bases. This CDR3 has 13 amino acids. CDR1 and CDR2 from the germline V gene are PRHDT and FYEKMQ (reference sequence).